Sequencing of this T cell receptor (beta chain) was carried out in a study of cytomegalovirus exposure and HLA in healthy donors. Study findings and constraints: The productive fraction for most TCR beta V segments was about 87% or about 30% in an earlier analysis. A later analysis linked a missense variant in DCLRE1C to the trimming of TCR beta V and J genes. Within the data, a cluster of highly shared sequence variants was likely a sequencing artifact.

Remarks on this clone: Its specificity is unknown.

Trimming left V 0 bases short and J 4 bases short, with 14 bases between. The CDR3 is 16 amino acids. Germline assignment: CDR1 SGHNT and CDR2 YENEEA. Primers included in the PCR were 60 Vbeta and 13 Jbeta primers. Sequencing was performed with immunoSEQ multiplex PCR; in TCRdb, only in-frame clones are kept and a portion is missing. The listing records under 130,000 clones. The genes are TRBV11-3 and TRBJ2-3; D is possibly TRBD1 (6 bases). Sequencing used PBMCs. The receptor was derived from a man aged 50-60 years in good health and CMV-seronegative. CDR3 loop: CASSLDGTLGPDTQYF. The CDR3 coding sequence is TGTGCCAGCAGCTTAGACGGGACACTTGGCCCAGATACGCAGTATTTT.